Each of the 25 T cell receptor beta chains below was sequenced from the same sample in a study of blood T cell repertoires in COVID-19. Clones were sequenced by immunoSEQ multiplex PCR, and TCRdb holds only the in-frame ones, with some missing. The table records 330,000 or so clones, about nine tenths of them present only once. Sequences were obtained from peripheral blood. All receptors derive from a man aged 25 to 40 with COVID-19, enrolled during active disease.

The V call is TRBV19, the J call TRBJ2-3; D remains unclear. The CDR3 has 14 amino acids. Per the germline V gene, CDR1 is LNHDA and CDR2 is SQIVND (reference sequence). V lost 4 bases and J lost 0, with 8 bases in between. The CDR3 DNA sequence: TGTGCCAGTAGTAATCTAGGAAGCACAGATACGCAGTATTTT. As protein: CASSNLGSTDTQYF.

The chain joins TRBV9 to TRBJ1-2; 8 bases fit TRBD1. The CDR3 sequence is 15 residues long. Germline trimming cut 5 bases from V and 4 bases from J; bases unmatched to any gene: 10. The V gene's germline CDR1 is SGDLS and CDR2 YYNGEE. The CDR3 protein is CASSFTPGGGYGYTF. CDR3 coding DNA: TGTGCCAGCAGTTTCACCCCAGGGGGCGGCTATGGCTACACCTTC. The full variable domain, rest sourced from reference TRBV9 and TRBJ1-2, is DSGVTQTPKHLITATGQRVTLRCSPRSGDLSVYWYQQSLDQGLQFLIQYYNGEERAKGNILERFSAQQFPDLHSELNLSSLELGDSALYFCASSFTPGGGYGYTFGSGTRLTVV.

The rearrangement joins TRBV7-2 to TRBJ2-1; 7 bases map to TRBD2. J lost 9 bases, V lost 3 bases, and 8 bases had no gene match. Germline lookup yields CDR1 SGHTA and CDR2 FQGNSA. The CDR3 totals 14 residues. In DNA, the CDR3 is TGTGCCAGCAGCTTGGTATCCGGGAGGATTGAGCAGTTCTTC. It translates to CASSLVSGRIEQFF.

The rearrangement uses TRBV15 and TRBJ1-1, with D tentatively TRBD1 (5 bases). Germline V gene sequence: CDR1 LNHNV, CDR2 YYDKDF (reference sequence). The CDR3 has 16 amino acids. V gave up 2 bases and J gave up 0 bases, with 13 bases separating them. The DNA of the CDR3 is TGTGCCACCAGCAGACTGACAGTAGCAATGAACACTGAAGCTTTCTTT. Its protein product is CATSRLTVAMNTEAFF. Filled out from reference TRBV15 and TRBJ1-1, the complete variable domain reads DAMVIQNPRYQVTQFGKPVTLSCSQTLNHNVMYWYQQKSSQAPKLLFHYYDKDFNNEADTPDNFQSRRPNTSFCFLDIRSPGLGDTAMYLCATSRLTVAMNTEAFFGQGTRLTVV.

This rearrangement joins TRBV7-2 to TRBJ1-5; 10 nucleotides line up with TRBD1. The CDR3 is 19 amino acids. CDR1 is SGHTA, CDR2 FQGNSA, per germline. V shed 2 bases, J shed 0 bases, and the junction held 10 bases outside the gene matches. The CDR3 DNA is TGTGCCAGCAGCTTAAGCGTCGGGACAGGGGCCTATAGCAATCAGCCCCAGCATTTT. This gives the protein CASSLSVGTGAYSNQPQHF.

The rearrangement uses TRBV6-5 and TRBJ1-1, with 9 bases identical to TRBD1. The trim removed 5 bases at V and 5 bases at J, leaving 6 bases unmatched. Germline CDR1 MNHEY, CDR2 SVGAGI. The CDR3 extends over 14 amino acids. As DNA, the CDR3 is TGTGCCAGCAGTCCGGGACAGGGTCTTACTGAAGCTTTCTTT. Its protein is CASSPGQGLTEAFF.

Concerning this clone itself: At one boundary the junction diverges from the germline segment, which might be a read error. The gene calls are TRBV5-1 and TRBJ2-5; no clear D gene. CDR1 SGHRS and CDR2 YFSETQ come from the germline V gene. The CDR3 runs 13 residues. The DNA of the CDR3 is TGCGCCAACAGCTTGGTCCAGGAAGAGACCCAGTACTTC. Its translation: CANSLVQEETQYF. Using reference TRBV5-1 and TRBJ2-5 for the parts outside the CDR3, the full variable domain is KAGVTQTPRYLIKTRGQQVTLSCSPISGHRSVSWYQQTPGQGLQFLFEYFSETQRNKGNFPGRFSGRQFSNSRSEMNVSTLELGDSALYLCANSLVQEETQYFGPGTRLLVL.

J is TRBJ1-2 and V is TRBV5-1; D is ambiguous. Trimming cost V 2 bases and J 6 bases, with 11 bases left between them. CDR1 is SGHRS and CDR2 is YFSETQ in the germline V gene. CDR3 length: 13 amino acids. In DNA form, the CDR3 reads TGCGCCAGCAGCTTCTCCAGTGCAGATGGCTACACCTTC. As protein: CASSFSSADGYTF.

The V gene is TRBV9, the J gene TRBJ1-6; a weak D match, TRBD1 (6 bases). Trimming cost V 3 bases and J 7 bases, with 11 bases left between them. The CDR3 consists of 14 residues. Germline CDR1 reads SGDLS; CDR2 reads YYNGEE. The CDR3 spells CASSATGSNSPLHF. DNA of the CDR3: TGTGCCAGCAGCGCGACAGGATCGAATTCACCCCTCCACTTT.

V is TRBV28 and J is TRBJ2-7; D is uncertain. CDR3 length equals 15 residues. With 6 bases removed from V and 6 bases from J, the gap between germline ends came to 21 bases. Germline V CDR1 and CDR2: MDHEN, SYDVKM. In nucleotides, the CDR3 is TGTGCCAGCAGCTCGATCGACTCCCCAGTTTCCGAGCAGTACTTC. Translating gives CASSSIDSPVSEQYF.

V and J are TRBV5-1 and TRBJ2-2, with D tentatively TRBD1 (6 bases). V was cut by 4 bases and J by 4 bases, with 8 bases left in between. Germline-derived CDR1 and CDR2 are SGHRS and YFSETQ. This CDR3 has 13 residues. CDR3 loop: CASSQGGTGELFF. In nucleotides, the CDR3 is TGCGCCAGCAGCCAAGGGGGCACCGGGGAGCTGTTTTTT.

CDR3 nucleotides: TGTGCCAGCAGCTCCCGGACGGACACAGAGGATATCCAGTTCTTC. Amino acids: CASSSRTDTEDIQFF. The V and J genes are TRBV9 and TRBJ2-1, with D tentatively TRBD1 (5 bases). The ends were cut back, 4 bases at V and 13 bases at J, with 24 bases in the middle. The V gene's germline CDR1 is SGDLS and CDR2 YYNGEE. This CDR3 contains 15 residues.

Remarks on this clone: Other DNA sequences in the same sample also yield this CDR3. The CDR3 is CASSLAGSYGYTF. The CDR3, as DNA: TGCGCCAGCAGCTTAGCGGGGAGCTATGGCTACACCTTC. The chain carries TRBV5-1 and TRBJ1-2; no definite D call. CDR1 SGHRS and CDR2 YFSETQ come from the germline V gene. The V end was cut by 2 bases, the J end by 4 bases, with 9 bases between. The CDR3 is 13 amino acids.

The V and J genes are TRBV6-1 and TRBJ1-6, with TRBD1 as a possible D gene (6 bases). Trimming cost V 4 bases and J 7 bases, with 20 bases left between them. This CDR3 spans 17 amino acids. Germline-derived CDR1 and CDR2 are MNHNS and SASEGT. The DNA for the CDR3 is TGTGCCAGCAGTGTTGCGTTGGAGATTCAGGGGAATTCACCCCTCCACTTT. Translated, it gives CASSVALEIQGNSPLHF.

This rearrangement joins TRBV7-9 to TRBJ2-3; D is possibly TRBD2 (5 bases). This CDR3 region has 14 residues. The germline CDR1 and CDR2 sequences are SEHNR and FQNEAQ (reference sequence). Trimming pared 3 bases from V and 1 base from J, leaving 8 bases between. The CDR3 DNA sequence: TGTGCCAGCAGCTTCCGGACTGGCACAGATACGCAGTATTTT. Translating gives CASSFRTGTDTQYF.

The chain carries TRBV12-5 and TRBJ2-1; TRBD1 might be the D (5 bases). Per germline, CDR1 LGHNT and CDR2 FRNRAP. With 4 bases removed from V and 4 bases from J, the gap between germline ends came to 26 bases. The CDR3 is 19 residues long. Written as DNA, the CDR3 is TGTGCTAGTGGTTATCGGACACCGCCTAAAATCCCAAATTACAATGAGCAGTTCTTC. Translation gives CASGYRTPPKIPNYNEQFF.

This chain uses TRBV2 with TRBJ2-1, with TRBD2 matching over 7 bases. Germline V gene data show CDR1 as SNHLY and CDR2 as FYNNEI. The CDR3 is made up of 13 amino acids. Trimming at V came to 8 bases and at J to 2 bases, leaving 3 bases not matched to a gene. CDR3 residues: CASLAGAYNEQFF. DNA for the CDR3: TGTGCCAGCTTGGCGGGGGCCTACAATGAGCAGTTCTTC.

This clone appeared a single time. The rearrangement uses TRBV14 and TRBJ2-3; 8 bases are a match to TRBD1. Germline CDR1 SGHDN, CDR2 FVKESK. The CDR3 contains 18 residues. J lost 5 bases, V lost 5 bases, and 18 bases had no gene match. The CDR3 is CASSAGQGVSRRRDTQYF. For the CDR3, the DNA is TGTGCCAGCAGCGCCGGACAGGGAGTGAGTCGTAGAAGAGATACGCAGTATTTT.

This chain joins TRBV5-4 and TRBJ2-3; 13 positions match TRBD2. The J segment lost 0 bases and the V segment lost 3 bases, leaving 10 bases of the junction unmatched. The V gene's germline CDR1 is SGHNT and CDR2 YYREEE (reference sequence). The CDR3 contains 19 residues. The CDR3 reads CASSSGTSGVRISTDTQYF. CDR3 bases: TGTGCCAGCAGCTCGGGGACTAGCGGGGTAAGGATTAGCACAGATACGCAGTATTTT.

The rearrangement uses TRBV7-9 and TRBJ2-2; TRBD1 aligns across 8 bases. After removal of 3 bases from V and 5 bases from J, the junction contained 5 bases not matched to a gene. The CDR3 totals 15 residues. The germline V gene has CDR1 SEHNR and CDR2 FQNEAQ (reference sequence). The CDR3 protein is CASSFQGARTGELFF. The CDR3 DNA sequence: TGTGCCAGCAGCTTTCAGGGGGCTCGGACCGGGGAGCTGTTTTTT.

The chain carries TRBV11-2 and TRBJ2-1; 11 bases line up with TRBD2. There are 16 residues in the CDR3. Germline-derived CDR1 and CDR2 are SGHAT and FQNNGV. V shed 5 bases and J 9 bases; nucleotides not matched to a gene: 12. The CDR3 coding sequence is TGTGCCAGCAGCACAGCCGGGACTAGCGGCGTTGCTGAGCAGTTCTTC. This encodes CASSTAGTSGVAEQFF.

This chain uses TRBV27 with TRBJ1-5; 8 bases map to TRBD1. There are 12 residues in the CDR3. Trimming at V came to 9 bases and at J to 5 bases, leaving 3 bases not matched to a gene. Germline V gene sequence: CDR1 MNHEY, CDR2 SMNVEV (reference sequence). The CDR3 nucleotides read TGTGCCAGTGGGACAGGACATCAGCCCCAGCATTTT. Translating it yields CASGTGHQPQHF.

The chain is built from TRBV29-1 and TRBJ2-1; D might be TRBD2 (5 bases). Germline V lookup: CDR1 SQVTM, CDR2 ANQGSEA. The CDR3 consists of 15 residues. Between the trimmed V and J ends, which lost 6 bases and 0 bases, there was a span of 15 bases. In DNA, the CDR3 is TGCAGCGTCCGCGAGCGGCTCAACTCCTACAATGAGCAGTTCTTC. Encoded protein: CSVRERLNSYNEQFF.

This clone has only a few counts. The genes are TRBV5-1 and TRBJ1-2; 8 nucleotides align to TRBD1. The CDR3 runs to 14 residues. The V gene's germline CDR1 is SGHRS and CDR2 YFSETQ. Trimming removed 5 bases from V and 3 bases from J; junction bases left unmatched: 6. The CDR3 spells CASRTGVGDYGYTF. The CDR3 coding sequence is TGCGCCAGCAGGACAGGGGTAGGGGACTATGGCTACACCTTC.

This chain joins TRBV10-3 and TRBJ1-3; D possibly corresponds to TRBD1 (6 bases). CDR1 and CDR2 (germline): ENHRY, SYGVKD. CDR3 size: 14 residues. Trimming left V 4 bases short and J 1 base short, with 8 bases between. CDR3 protein: CAISVGGSGNTIYF. DNA of the CDR3: TGTGCCATCAGTGTAGGGGGTTCTGGAAACACCATATATTTT.